This T cell receptor beta chain was recorded in a study of a mutant IDH1 vaccine in newly diagnosed glioma. As regards this clone: The antigen remains unidentified.

Sequencing was performed with immunoSEQ multiplex PCR; in TCRdb, only in-frame clones are kept and a portion is missing. In the table there are about 86,000 clones, 65% to 90% of which are singletons. Time point reported: week 23, last vaccination. All doses held 300 ug of mutant IDH1 20-mer peptide, with topical imiquimod. Per the germline V gene, CDR1 is SGHVS and CDR2 is FNYEAQ. V gave up 1 base and J gave up 10 bases, with 8 bases separating them. The CDR3 loop spans 13 amino acids. The sample in question was PBMCs, obtained from a glioma patient whose treatment included an IDH1 peptide vaccine. This sequence originates from a man aged 25 to 40 with glioma. Some clones in this sample may be carry-over from other donors' samples. The gene calls are TRBV7-6 and TRBJ1-6; D might be TRBD1 (5 bases). The CDR3 sequence: CASSLGRDSPLHF. CDR3 in DNA: TGTGCCAGCAGCTTAGGTAGGGACTCACCCCTCCACTTT.